The entry below describes one TCR beta chain. Germline V gene data show CDR1 as SGHNT and CDR2 as YYREEE (reference sequence). V lost 5 bases and J 4 bases, leaving 8 bases between the germline ends. This CDR3 comprises 12 residues. Primers: 60 Vbeta forward and 13 Jbeta reverse. Here immunoSEQ multiplex PCR was the method, and the copy in TCRdb shows in-frame clones only, minus some. This table holds around 100,000 clones, around 74% found once. The data are from a study of cytomegalovirus exposure and HLA in healthy donors. Study-wide context: In terms of ancestry, the Caucasian-associated cluster contained 75% to 90% of the approximately 400 genotyped donors.

The TCR originated in a male donor in good health and CMV-seropositive. Sequencing was done on a sample of PBMCs. This rearrangement joins TRBV5-4 to TRBJ2-3; a possible D gene is TRBD1 (6 bases). The CDR3 coding sequence is TGTGCCAGCAGTAAGGGGGCAGATACGCAGTATTTT. Protein sequence: CASSKGADTQYF.